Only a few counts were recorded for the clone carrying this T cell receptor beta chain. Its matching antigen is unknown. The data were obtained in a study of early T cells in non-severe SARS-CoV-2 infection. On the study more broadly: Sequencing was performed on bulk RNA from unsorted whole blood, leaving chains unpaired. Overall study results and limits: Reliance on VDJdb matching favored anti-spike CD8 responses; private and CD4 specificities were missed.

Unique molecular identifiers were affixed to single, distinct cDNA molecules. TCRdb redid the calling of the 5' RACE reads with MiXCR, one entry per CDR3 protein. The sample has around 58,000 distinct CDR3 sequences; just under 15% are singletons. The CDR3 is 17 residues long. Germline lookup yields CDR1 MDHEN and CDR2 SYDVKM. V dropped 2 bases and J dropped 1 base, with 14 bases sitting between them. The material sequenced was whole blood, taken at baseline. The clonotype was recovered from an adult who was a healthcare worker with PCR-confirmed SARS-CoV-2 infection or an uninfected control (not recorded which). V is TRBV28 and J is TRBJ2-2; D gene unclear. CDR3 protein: CASSLSFFRKNTGELFF. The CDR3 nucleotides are TGTGCCAGCAGTTTAAGCTTTTTCAGGAAGAACACCGGGGAGCTGTTTTTT. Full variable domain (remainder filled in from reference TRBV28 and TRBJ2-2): DVKVTQSSRYLVKRTGEKVFLECVQDMDHENMFWYRQDPGLGLRLIYFSYDVKMKEKGDIPEGYSVSREKKERFSLILESASTNQTSMYLCASSLSFFRKNTGELFFGEGSRLTVL.